This entry lists 11 T cell receptor beta chains sequenced from one sample in a study of blood T cell repertoires in COVID-19. Sequenced by immunoSEQ multiplex PCR; TCRdb stores in-frame clones only, minus some. The table lists some 300,000 clones, over 85% of them singletons. Input material: PBMCs or T cells enriched from blood (not recorded which). These TCRs come from a woman in her thirties who had recovered from COVID-19.

The V gene is TRBV20-1, the J gene TRBJ2-4, with D maybe TRBD1 (5 bases). Trimming took 7 bases from V and 6 from J, leaving 10 bases between them. CDR1 is DFQATT and CDR2 is SNEGSKA in the germline V gene (reference sequence). The CDR3 contains 11 residues. CDR3 region: CSGGHLNIQYF. The DNA of the CDR3 is TGCAGTGGAGGACACCTAAACATTCAGTACTTC.

As DNA, the CDR3 is TGTGCCTGGAGCCGGACAGGGGCTGAAAAACTGTTTTTT. Encoded protein: CAWSRTGAEKLFF. The chain employs TRBV30 and TRBJ1-4, with 9 bases lining up with TRBD1. V shed 3 bases, J shed 7 bases, and the junction held 3 bases outside the gene matches. Per the germline V gene, CDR1 is GTSNPN and CDR2 is SVGIG (reference sequence). The CDR3 covers 13 residues.

The sample holds one count of this clone. J is TRBJ2-7 and V is TRBV5-1; a weak D match, TRBD1 (5 bases). Between the trimmed V and J ends, which lost 2 bases and 5 bases, there was a span of 14 bases. Germline CDR1 SGHRS, CDR2 YFSETQ. This CDR3 has 14 residues. CDR3 DNA sequence: TGCGCCAGCAGCTTTCTCGGCAGGGTGCACGAGCAGTACTTC. It translates to CASSFLGRVHEQYF.

The V gene is TRBV11-2, the J gene TRBJ1-5; weak D call: TRBD1 (6 bases). V lost 5 bases and J 9 bases, leaving 20 bases between the germline ends. There are 15 residues in the CDR3. The germline V gene encodes CDR1 SGHAT and CDR2 FQNNGV. The CDR3 is CASSPMDSAQGPQHF. CDR3 in DNA: TGTGCCAGCAGCCCAATGGACAGTGCTCAAGGGCCCCAGCATTTT.

V gene TRBV6-2 or TRBV6-3 combines with J gene TRBJ1-5; tentative D call: TRBD1 (6 bases). Germline CDR1 reads MNHEY; CDR2 reads SVGEGT. This CDR3 comprises 16 residues. The V and J ends lost 6 bases and 9 bases respectively, with 24 bases between them. Written as DNA, the CDR3 is TGTGCCAGCAGCAGACTCGGGACACCAAACATTTCGCCCCAGCATTTT. Amino acid sequence: CASSRLGTPNISPQHF.

This rearrangement joins TRBV5-8 to TRBJ1-2, with 7 bases aligning to TRBD1. CDR1 is SGHTS, CDR2 YDEGEE, per germline. There are 15 residues in the CDR3. V shed 3 bases, J shed 1 base, and the junction held 6 bases outside the gene matches. The CDR3 DNA reads TGTGCCAGCAGCTGGGGACAGCTGCTTAACTATGGCTACACCTTC. Its protein product is CASSWGQLLNYGYTF. Full variable domain (missing parts from reference TRBV5-8 and TRBJ1-2): EAGVTQSPTHLIKTRGQQATLRCSPISGHTSVYWYQQALGLGLQFLLWYDEGEERNRGNFPPRFSGRQFPNYSSELNVNALELEDSALYLCASSWGQLLNYGYTFGSGTRLTVV.

The rearrangement joins TRBV6-2 or TRBV6-3 to TRBJ1-1; D unresolved. V was clipped by 6 bases and J by 5 bases, with 22 bases between them. Germline V lookup: CDR1 MNHEY, CDR2 SVGEGT. The CDR3 is made up of 16 amino acids. The chain's CDR3 is CASSSGFRVGQTEAFF. The CDR3 DNA reads TGTGCCAGCAGCTCCGGGTTCCGGGTGGGTCAGACTGAAGCTTTCTTT.

The CDR3 protein is CASSRVTGSEGYTF. Written as DNA, the CDR3 is TGTGCCAGCAGTCGGGTGACAGGGTCGGAAGGCTACACCTTC. This chain links TRBV11-2 with TRBJ1-2; 7 positions agree with TRBD1. Germline assignment: CDR1 SGHAT and CDR2 FQNNGV. V was pared by 6 bases and J by 8 bases, with 12 bases of the junction left unmatched. The CDR3 loop spans 14 amino acids.

V usage is TRBV28 and J usage is TRBJ2-7; D uncertain. Trimming shortened V by 3 bases and J by 6 bases, and 6 bases separated the two germline ends. This CDR3 spans 11 amino acids. Germline CDR1 reads MDHEN; CDR2 reads SYDVKM. The CDR3 loop reads CASSFLSEQYF. CDR3 in DNA: TGTGCCAGCAGTTTTCTCTCCGAGCAGTACTTC.

The V and J genes are TRBV9 and TRBJ1-3; possibly TRBD1 for D (6 bases). V gave up 0 bases and J gave up 0 bases, with 13 bases separating them. The length of the CDR3 is 17 residues. CDR1 SGDLS and CDR2 YYNGEE come from the germline V gene. CDR3 protein: CASSVGQASTSGNTIYF. CDR3 nucleotide sequence: TGTGCCAGCAGCGTAGGACAGGCGAGTACCTCTGGAAACACCATATATTTT.

About this clone: One end of the junction varies from germline; a read error may be responsible. The chain recombines TRBV7-7 with TRBJ2-3; TRBD2 matches 8 bases. The CDR3 loop spans 17 amino acids. Germline CDR1 reads SSHAT; CDR2 reads FNYEAQ (reference sequence). The CDR3 is CASSLTSGSGSFDTQYF. CDR3 in DNA: TGTGCTAGCAGCTTAACTAGCGGCTCCGGCAGTTTTGATACGCAGTATTTT.